The 25 T cell receptor beta chains reported below all come from one sample, sequenced in a study of OX40 agonist ivuxolimab in advanced cancers. Libraries were prepared by immunoSEQ multiplex PCR; TCRdb keeps only in-frame clonotypes and omits some of them. The sample includes about 95,000 clones, approximately 85% of them seen just once. The sample in question was CD4+ or CD8+ T cells sorted from blood, obtained in a trial of the OX40 agonist ivuxolimab. Receptor source: an adult with an advanced solid tumor such as melanoma, head and neck, liver or kidney cancer.

This clone was found a few times. This chain connects TRBV7-2 to TRBJ1-2; 7 bases fit TRBD1. After removal of 4 bases from V and 5 bases from J, the junction contained 4 bases not matched to a gene. The germline V gene encodes CDR1 SGHTA and CDR2 FQGNSA. This CDR3 contains 13 residues. The CDR3 here is CASSSGQAYGYTF. CDR3 nucleotide sequence: TGTGCCAGCAGCTCCGGACAGGCTTATGGCTACACCTTC. The full variable domain, with the rest looked up from reference TRBV7-2 and TRBJ1-2, is GAGVSQSPSNKVTEKGKDVELRCDPISGHTALYWYRQSLGQGLEFLIYFQGNSAPDKSGLPSDRFSAERTGGSVSTLTIQRTQQEDSAVYLCASSSGQAYGYTFGSGTRLTVV.

As to this clone: Other DNA sequences in this sample translate to the same CDR3. J is TRBJ1-2 and V is TRBV2; D is uncertain. The CDR3 sequence is 11 residues long. Trimming took 8 bases from V and 3 from J, leaving 7 bases between them. CDR1 and CDR2 (germline): SNHLY, FYNNEI. Here the CDR3 reads CASRRDYGYTF. For the CDR3, the DNA is TGTGCCAGCCGGCGGGACTATGGCTACACCTTC.

This clone appeared a few times. This rearrangement joins TRBV6-1 to TRBJ2-3; D tentatively fits TRBD1 or TRBD2 (5 bases each). The CDR3 spans 15 residues. Germline V lookup: CDR1 MNHNS, CDR2 SASEGT. Trimming shortened V by 2 bases and J by 4 bases, and 13 bases separated the two germline ends. The CDR3 bases are TGTGCCAGCAGTGAACCGGGACGCAGTTCAGATACGCAGTATTTT. Protein: CASSEPGRSSDTQYF.

This clone was observed a single time. This chain links TRBV19 with TRBJ2-5; 11 nucleotides line up with TRBD2. With 5 bases clipped from V and 5 bases from J, the junction kept 10 bases outside the gene matches. Germline V lookup: CDR1 LNHDA, CDR2 SQIVND (reference sequence). The CDR3 covers 16 residues. Written as DNA, the CDR3 is TGTGCCAGTAGTCCCTTTCTAGCGGGAGGTTTTGAGACCCAGTACTTC. Its translation: CASSPFLAGGFETQYF.

The CDR3 loop reads CASSLTGIYYEQYF. Written as DNA, the CDR3 is TGTGCCAGCAGCCTGACAGGGATTTACTACGAGCAGTACTTC. The chain recombines TRBV16 with TRBJ2-7; TRBD1 agrees at 7 bases. The germline gives CDR1 KGHSY, CDR2 FQNENV. CDR3 length: 14 amino acids. The V gene end was trimmed by 4 bases and the J gene end by 3 bases; junction bases not matched to a gene: 6.

The J gene is TRBJ2-7, the V gene TRBV9, with TRBD1 matching 8 bases. CDR3 length: 15 amino acids. V dropped 0 bases and J dropped 2; count of bases not matched to a gene: 4. Germline CDR1 and CDR2: SGDLS and YYNGEE. CDR3 sequence (DNA): TGTGCCAGCAGCGTAGCACAGGGGGAAGCCTACGAGCAGTACTTC. Translated: CASSVAQGEAYEQYF.

The gene calls are TRBV27 and TRBJ1-2, with D tentatively TRBD1 (5 bases). The CDR3 is 15 residues long. Germline CDR1 reads MNHEY; CDR2 reads SMNVEV (reference sequence). V was shortened by 1 base and J by 0 bases, with 9 bases between the two germline ends. The CDR3 nucleotides read TGTGCCAGCAGTTTATTTTTCAGGGCTAACTATGGCTACACCTTC. Protein sequence: CASSLFFRANYGYTF.

CDR3 residues: CASSVDELTHRSYNEQFF. The CDR3 DNA sequence: TGTGCCAGCAGCGTAGATGAACTAACCCATCGCTCCTACAATGAGCAGTTCTTC. This chain connects TRBV9 to TRBJ2-1; D gene unclear. Germline-derived CDR1 and CDR2 are SGDLS and YYNGEE. The CDR3 has 18 amino acids. V gave up 0 bases and J gave up 0 bases, with 16 bases separating them.

The rearrangement joins TRBV6-1 to TRBJ1-4; D perhaps matches TRBD1 (5 bases). Trimming removed 2 bases at V and 8 bases at J, with 24 bases between. This CDR3 contains 18 residues. Germline CDR1 reads MNHNS; CDR2 reads SASEGT. The CDR3 region is CASSETRPRQKFREKLFF. The CDR3 DNA follows: TGTGCCAGCAGTGAAACACGACCCCGACAGAAGTTTAGGGAAAAACTGTTTTTT.

The J gene is TRBJ2-7, the V gene TRBV5-1; 7 bases map to TRBD1. There are 13 residues in the CDR3. Germline CDR1 and CDR2: SGHRS and YFSETQ. Trimming took 4 bases from V and 6 from J; bases not matched to a gene: 7. The CDR3 loop is CASSLRQGPEQYF. In DNA, the CDR3 is TGCGCCAGCAGCCTACGACAGGGACCCGAGCAGTACTTC.

This sequence joins TRBV19 and TRBJ1-1; 8 nucleotides agree with TRBD1. Germline V CDR1 and CDR2: LNHDA, SQIVND (reference sequence). With 6 bases clipped from V and 8 bases from J, the junction kept 14 bases outside the gene matches. This CDR3 is built from 15 residues. The CDR3 reads CASRTRLTGAMEAFF. CDR3 coding DNA: TGTGCCAGTAGGACGCGATTGACAGGGGCCATGGAAGCTTTCTTT.

CDR3 amino acids: CASSTRGAGPEQYF. The CDR3 DNA is TGTGCCAGCAGTACTAGGGGGGCGGGGCCCGAGCAGTACTTC. The rearrangement links TRBV6-6 to TRBJ2-7, with D perhaps TRBD1 or TRBD2 (6 bases each). Trimming stripped 5 bases from V and 6 bases from J, with 17 bases between. The CDR3 has 14 amino acids. Germline-derived CDR1 and CDR2 are MNHNY and SVGAGI (reference sequence).

CDR3 protein: CAINPGPPSGETQYF. The CDR3 bases are TGTGCCATCAACCCGGGCCCCCCATCGGGAGAGACCCAGTACTTC. The chain links TRBV10-3 to TRBJ2-5; D gene uncertain. The CDR3 is made up of 15 amino acids. V was pared by 7 bases and J by 4 bases, with 19 bases between. Germline CDR1 is ENHRY and CDR2 is SYGVKD.

The chain has TRBV30 and TRBJ2-5, with unresolved D. The V end was cut by 0 bases, the J end by 7 bases, with 6 bases between. The CDR3 is 11 amino acids. Germline CDR1 GTSNPN, CDR2 SVGIG (reference sequence). The CDR3 loop reads CAWSVMLTQYF. The CDR3 DNA follows: TGTGCCTGGAGTGTAATGCTGACCCAGTACTTC.

The chain combines TRBV6-5 with TRBJ2-2, with a tentative D call TRBD1 (6 bases). This CDR3 region has 15 residues. From germline, CDR1 is MNHEY and CDR2 SVGAGI. Trimming took 0 bases from V and 5 from J, leaving 10 bases between them. The DNA of the CDR3 is TGTGCCAGCAGTTACTCAGGGGGTCGAACCGGGGAGCTGTTTTTT. This translates into CASSYSGGRTGELFF.

The genes are TRBV19 and TRBJ2-5; TRBD2 aligns across 9 bases. CDR3 length: 17 amino acids. Germline V gives CDR1 LNHDA, CDR2 SQIVND (reference sequence). With 0 bases clipped from V and 1 base from J, the junction kept 6 bases outside the gene matches. The CDR3 loop is CASSIEGGRAAQETQYF. CDR3 coding DNA: TGTGCCAGTAGTATAGAGGGCGGGAGGGCCGCCCAAGAGACCCAGTACTTC.

The chain uses TRBV5-4 and TRBJ1-1, with 10 bases fitting TRBD1. Germline loops: CDR1 SGHNT, CDR2 YYREEE (reference sequence). CDR3 length: 15 amino acids. With 4 bases clipped from V and 8 bases from J, the junction kept 11 bases outside the gene matches. CDR3 region: CASSPERQGASEAFF. CDR3 nucleotide sequence: TGTGCCAGCAGCCCTGAGCGACAGGGGGCTTCCGAAGCTTTCTTT.

This clone was recorded only once. The chain couples TRBV30 to TRBJ2-2; no clear D gene. The length of the CDR3 is 14 residues. The germline CDR1 and CDR2 sequences are GTSNPN and SVGIG (reference sequence). The V end was cut by 2 bases, the J end by 0 bases, with 7 bases between. The CDR3 nucleotides read TGTGCCTGGAGTAGCCTATCGAACACCGGGGAGCTGTTTTTT. Its translation: CAWSSLSNTGELFF. The whole variable domain, filled in from reference TRBV30 and TRBJ2-2, reads SQTIHQWPATLVQPVGSPLSLECTVEGTSNPNLYWYRQAAGRGLQLLFYSVGIGQISSEVPQNLSASRPQDRQFILSSKKLLLSDSGFYLCAWSSLSNTGELFFGEGSRLTVL.

The rearrangement links TRBV7-2 to TRBJ2-7; tentative D call: TRBD2 (5 bases). CDR1 is SGHTA, CDR2 FQGNSA, per germline. The CDR3 is 14 amino acids. V was pared by 1 base and J by 4 bases, with 11 bases between. Here the CDR3 reads CASSLDPGIYEQYF. The CDR3 region has the DNA TGTGCCAGCAGCTTAGACCCCGGGATTTACGAGCAGTACTTC.

The V and J genes are TRBV7-8 and TRBJ2-3; D not resolved. CDR1 is SGHVS, CDR2 FQNEAQ, per germline. The CDR3 contains 14 residues. V lost 0 bases, J lost 3 bases, and 7 bases lay in between. This CDR3 reads CASSLADFTDTQYF. For the CDR3, the DNA is TGTGCCAGCAGCTTAGCCGACTTTACAGATACGCAGTATTTT.

This sequence joins TRBV7-3 and TRBJ2-5; 7 bases are a match to TRBD2. Trimming removed 2 bases from V and 5 bases from J; junction bases left unmatched: 8. Per the germline V gene, CDR1 is SGHTA and CDR2 is FQGTGA. The CDR3 extends over 15 amino acids. CDR3 DNA: TGTGCCAGCAGCTTAGGCGGGAGCGGGGAGGAGACCCAGTACTTC. Protein: CASSLGGSGEETQYF.

The V and J genes are TRBV9 and TRBJ2-3, with TRBD2 identical over 10 bases. V shed 4 bases and J 6 bases; nucleotides not matched to a gene: 14. The germline gives CDR1 SGDLS, CDR2 YYNGEE. This CDR3 is built from 17 residues. The CDR3 nucleotides read TGTGCCAGCAGCCTTTCACGACTAGCGGGCCCTCTGGATACGCAGTATTTT. Protein sequence: CASSLSRLAGPLDTQYF. The full variable domain, in which reference TRBV9 and TRBJ2-3 provide the parts outside the CDR3, is DSGVTQTPKHLITATGQRVTLRCSPRSGDLSVYWYQQSLDQGLQFLIQYYNGEERAKGNILERFSAQQFPDLHSELNLSSLELGDSALYFCASSLSRLAGPLDTQYFGPGTRLTVL.

The chain joins TRBV7-3 to TRBJ2-2, with 9 bases identical to TRBD1. The CDR3 extends over 16 amino acids. The germline V gene has CDR1 SGHTA and CDR2 FQGTGA. V gave up 2 bases and J gave up 2 bases; unmatched junction bases: 3. The CDR3 DNA sequence: TGTGCCAGCAGCTTAGGGGGACAGGGAAACACCGGGGAGCTGTTTTTT. Its translation: CASSLGGQGNTGELFF.

The chain is built from TRBV19 and TRBJ1-5; the D is unclear. V was pared by 5 bases and J by 2 bases, with 13 bases between. Germline V gives CDR1 LNHDA, CDR2 SQIVND (reference sequence). The CDR3 loop spans 15 amino acids. DNA of the CDR3: TGTGCCAGTAGTGTAGGTAGGGTTGGCAATCAGCCCCAGCATTTT. Protein sequence: CASSVGRVGNQPQHF.

The chain recombines TRBV6-1 with TRBJ1-4; D is ambiguous. V lost 2 bases, J lost 3 bases, and 19 bases lay in between. CDR1 is MNHNS and CDR2 is SASEGT in the germline V gene. This CDR3 has 18 residues. The CDR3 DNA is TGTGCCAGCAGTGAAACGGTCGTGTATAGGGCGTCTAATGAAAAACTGTTTTTT. Translation gives CASSETVVYRASNEKLFF.